The rows below give T cell receptor beta chains drawn from one sample of a study of cytomegalovirus exposure and HLA in healthy donors. Here immunoSEQ multiplex PCR was the method, and the copy in TCRdb shows in-frame clones only, minus some. The sample includes over 90,000 clones, about 60% seen only once; the top ten take less than 5%. Sequencing was performed on PBMCs. The receptors derive from a human donor in good health. Both conserved end residues are part of each CDR3. The D gene is left open where the match is weak. Where a row states a size, it is once, few, many or the class of an expanded clone; other rows omit it.

d_gene,abundance,j_gene,v_gene,CDR3aa,CDR3nt
-,-,TRBJ1-2,TRBV4-1,CASSRGGTGPDYGYTF,TGCGCCAGCAGCCGAGGGGGAACAGGGCCCGACTATGGCTACACCTTC
TRBD1,few,TRBJ1-1,TRBV6-5,CASSGQGAGDTEAFF,TGTGCCAGCAGTGGACAGGGGGCTGGGGACACTGAAGCTTTCTTT
TRBD1,-,TRBJ2-7,TRBV12-5,CASGPTTGGTITYEQYF,TGTGCTAGTGGCCCCACGACAGGGGGTACTATTACCTACGAGCAGTACTTC
TRBD2,-,TRBJ2-1,TRBV28,CASIASGNFYNEQFF,TGTGCCAGCATCGCTAGCGGAAATTTCTACAATGAGCAGTTCTTC
TRBD2,-,TRBJ2-5,TRBV5-4,CASSTLAGGRETQYF,TGTGCCAGCAGCACACTAGCGGGAGGCCGCGAGACCCAGTACTTC
TRBD1,-,TRBJ2-7,TRBV19,CASSIGMGQGAREQYF,TGTGCCAGTAGTATAGGTATGGGACAGGGGGCGCGCGAGCAGTACTTC
-,-,TRBJ1-5,TRBV2,CASSGSGYGDQPQHF,TGTGCCAGCAGTGGTTCAGGGTACGGAGATCAGCCCCAGCATTTT
TRBD2,-,TRBJ2-2,TRBV13,CASSEIGWGGPSSGELFF,TGTGCCAGCAGCGAAATAGGCTGGGGAGGGCCTTCGTCCGGGGAGCTGTTTTTT
-,-,TRBJ1-1,TRBV6-6,CASRLQGWVVEAFF,TGTGCCAGCAGGCTTCAGGGTTGGGTCGTTGAAGCTTTCTTT
-,-,TRBJ2-7,TRBV5-1,CASSFVAGSSYEQYF,TGCGCCAGCAGCTTTGTAGCCGGAAGCTCCTACGAGCAGTACTTC
-,once,TRBJ2-3,TRBV7-8,CATVRWTSTDTQYF,TGTGCCACAGTCCGGTGGACTAGCACAGATACGCAGTATTTT
TRBD2,-,TRBJ2-1,TRBV28,CASSSSGGTYNEQFF,TGTGCCAGCAGTTCTAGCGGGGGAACCTACAATGAGCAGTTCTTC
TRBD2,-,TRBJ2-5,TRBV7-9,CASSARTSGLQETQYF,TGTGCCAGCAGCGCCAGGACTAGCGGACTCCAAGAGACCCAGTACTTC
TRBD1,few,TRBJ2-3,TRBV6-5,CASSQRTGGTDTQYF,TGTGCCAGCAGTCAAAGGACAGGGGGCACAGATACGCAGTATTTT
-,few,TRBJ2-1,TRBV7-3,CASSLAGGGGGEQFF,TGTGCCAGCAGCTTAGCGGGAGGAGGGGGCGGTGAGCAGTTCTTC
TRBD2,once,TRBJ2-1,TRBV5-1,CASSLFISGDLRVNEQFF,TGCGCCAGCAGCTTGTTTATTAGCGGGGATCTTCGGGTCAATGAGCAGTTCTTC
TRBD2,-,TRBJ2-2,TRBV4-1,CASSQDRAGANTGELFF,TGCGCCAGCAGCCAAGATAGAGCGGGAGCGAACACCGGGGAGCTGTTTTTT
-,-,TRBJ2-7,TRBV30,CAWSAYPGEKYF,TGTGCCTGGAGTGCCTACCCAGGGGAAAAGTACTTC
-,-,TRBJ2-6,TRBV15,CATSRDLLAGANVLTF,TGTGCCACCAGCAGAGATCTACTGGCTGGGGCCAACGTCCTGACTTTC
-,-,TRBJ1-2,TRBV11-3,CASSLSSGYTF,TGTGCCAGCAGCTTATCTTCTGGCTACACCTTC
TRBD1,once,TRBJ2-7,TRBV19,CASSPGTGREQYF,TGTGCCAGTAGTCCAGGGACAGGGCGCGAGCAGTACTTC
TRBD1,-,TRBJ2-7,TRBV6-5,CASSWYPGQGAYEQYF,TGTGCCAGCAGTTGGTATCCGGGACAGGGGGCTTACGAGCAGTACTTC
-,-,TRBJ2-1,TRBV7-9,CASSLAISSYNEQFF,TGTGCCAGCAGCTTAGCCATTAGCTCCTACAATGAGCAGTTCTTC
-,-,TRBJ2-2,TRBV28,CASSFAGHNTGELFF,TGTGCCAGCAGTTTCGCAGGTCACAACACCGGGGAGCTGTTTTTT
TRBD2,-,TRBJ2-5,TRBV9,CASSVTSGRAETQYF,TGTGCCAGCAGCGTGACTAGCGGGAGGGCTGAGACCCAGTACTTC
-,-,TRBJ1-5,TRBV6-5,CASSSSGGGYQPQHF,TGTGCCAGCAGCTCTTCGGGCGGGGGCTATCAGCCCCAGCATTTT
-,-,TRBJ1-5,TRBV6-1,CASTVGRSSNQPQHF,TGTGCCAGCACCGTGGGGCGAAGTTCCAATCAGCCCCAGCATTTT
-,-,TRBJ2-1,TRBV2,CASSDQTDEQFF,TGTGCCAGCAGTGATCAGACAGATGAGCAGTTCTTC
-,-,TRBJ2-1,TRBV11-2,CASSLAISVAGLRNEQFF,TGTGCCAGCAGCTTAGCCATATCGGTCGCGGGTTTGAGGAATGAGCAGTTCTTC
-,once,TRBJ1-1,TRBV5-1,CASSLSDLDRNTEAFF,TGCGCCAGCAGCTTGTCCGACCTGGACAGGAACACTGAAGCTTTCTTT
TRBD2,-,TRBJ2-2,TRBV7-2,CASSLVTSSGELFF,TGTGCCAGCAGCTTAGTGACTAGCTCCGGGGAGCTGTTTTTT
-,-,TRBJ2-1,TRBV7-9,CASSFAGTNFF,TGTGCCAGCAGCTTCGCGGGTACGAACTTCTTC
-,-,TRBJ1-5,TRBV6-1,CASSEYDRLNQPQHF,TGTGCCAGCAGTGAATACGACAGGCTAAATCAGCCCCAGCATTTT
TRBD2,-,TRBJ2-2,TRBV15,CATSRDRTSANTGELFF,TGTGCCACCAGCAGAGATCGGACTAGCGCGAACACCGGGGAGCTGTTTTTT
-,-,TRBJ2-5,TRBV12-2,CASRRTTSGGQETQYF,TGTGCAAGTCGCCGCACTACTAGCGGAGGCCAAGAGACCCAGTACTTC
-,-,TRBJ2-7,TRBV2,CASSEDPGPYEQYF,TGTGCCAGCAGTGAAGATCCGGGTCCCTACGAGCAGTACTTC
TRBD2,once,TRBJ2-5,TRBV28,CASSPGLAERTQYF,TGTGCCAGCAGTCCGGGACTAGCGGAGAGGACCCAGTACTTC
TRBD1,once,TRBJ1-1,TRBV25-1,CASSESGTGGLTEAFF,TGTGCCAGCAGTGAATCGGGGACAGGGGGCCTCACTGAAGCTTTCTTT
TRBD1,-,TRBJ2-7,TRBV25-1,CASSNTGGASYEQYF,TGTGCCAGCAGTAACACAGGGGGCGCCTCCTACGAGCAGTACTTC
-,few,TRBJ1-2,TRBV15,CATSLRSGYGYTF,TGTGCCACCAGCCTCAGGTCCGGCTATGGCTACACCTTC
TRBD2,-,TRBJ2-7,TRBV6-1,CASTPSAGAGEQYF,TGTGCCAGCACTCCCTCAGCGGGAGCCGGTGAGCAGTACTTC
-,few,TRBJ1-2,TRBV30,CAWSVRGYGYTF,TGTGCCTGGAGTGTACGCGGCTATGGCTACACCTTC
-,-,TRBJ1-2,TRBV11-2,CASSLRTARPYGYTF,TGTGCCAGCAGCTTAAGGACAGCGAGGCCCTATGGCTACACCTTC
-,once,TRBJ2-4,TRBV5-6,CASSLAGLAKNIQYF,TGTGCCAGCAGCTTGGCAGGGCTAGCCAAAAACATTCAGTACTTC
TRBD2,-,TRBJ2-1,TRBV5-1,CASSLVPSGGNYNEQFF,TGCGCCAGCAGCTTGGTGCCTAGCGGGGGGAACTACAATGAGCAGTTCTTC
-,few,TRBJ1-4,TRBV5-1,CASSSSSNEKLFF,TGCGCCAGCAGCTCTTCTTCTAATGAAAAACTGTTTTTT
-,once,TRBJ1-2,TRBV28,CASSPGRDYGYTF,TGTGCCAGCAGCCCCGGGAGGGACTATGGCTACACCTTC
TRBD1,-,TRBJ1-1,TRBV6-1,CASRDRGGYTEAFF,TGTGCCAGCAGGGACAGGGGAGGGTACACTGAAGCTTTCTTT
-,once,TRBJ2-7,TRBV7-9,CASSFGESYEQYF,TGTGCCAGCAGCTTCGGGGAGTCCTACGAGCAGTACTTC
-,-,TRBJ2-7,TRBV6-5,CASSYRAGRYEQYF,TGTGCCAGCAGTTATAGGGCGGGACGCTACGAGCAGTACTTC
TRBD1,few,TRBJ2-5,TRBV6-5,CASSHRDRGETQYF,TGTGCCAGCAGTCACCGGGACAGGGGAGAGACCCAGTACTTC
-,-,TRBJ2-7,TRBV9,CASSAGRSAPYEQYF,TGTGCCAGCAGCGCCGGACGTAGCGCCCCCTACGAGCAGTACTTC
-,-,TRBJ2-2,TRBV27,CASSLSFGRGSNTGELFF,TGTGCCAGCAGTTTATCCTTCGGGAGAGGCTCGAACACCGGGGAGCTGTTTTTT
-,few,TRBJ2-2,TRBV27,CASSSDRLTGELFF,TGTGCCAGCAGCTCAGACCGACTCACCGGGGAGCTGTTTTTT
TRBD1,few,TRBJ2-5,TRBV5-4,CASSLGGTGLKTQYF,TGTGCCAGCAGCTTGGGGGGGACAGGGTTAAAGACCCAGTACTTC